What follows are 2 T cell receptor beta chains derived from one specimen sequenced in a study of T cells in Graves' hyperthyroidism and ophthalmopathy. TCR beta CDR3 regions were amplified from RNA transcripts. First-round RT-PCR of the TCR CDR3 relied on the HTBI primer set. TCRdb fed the multiplex PCR reads into MiXCR, producing one record per CDR3 protein. The profile shows some 600,000 distinct CDR3 sequences, approximately 14% of them singletons. Sequenced material: blood. The receptors come from a young woman with Graves' hyperthyroidism that later progressed to Graves' ophthalmopathy.

V is TRBV9 and J is TRBJ1-2, with D perhaps matching TRBD1 (5 bases). The V gene lost 0 bases and the J gene lost 4 bases, with 10 bases spanning the gap. Germline loops: CDR1 SGDLS, CDR2 YYNGEE. The CDR3 is made up of 14 amino acids. The CDR3 region is CASSVGTRPYGYTF. CDR3 nucleotides: TGTGCCAGCAGCGTAGGGACACGCCCCTATGGCTACACCTTC. The entire variable domain, with the rest obtained from reference TRBV9 and TRBJ1-2, is as follows: DSGVTQTPKHLITATGQRVTLRCSPRSGDLSVYWYQQSLDQGLQFLIQYYNGEERAKGNILERFSAQQFPDLHSELNLSSLELGDSALYFCASSVGTRPYGYTFGSGTRLTVV.

This clonotype was detected many times. The chain links TRBV9 to TRBJ1-2; D is uncertain. The CDR3 runs to 15 residues. Deletions cut 0 bases from V and 5 bases from J, with 14 bases between. From germline, CDR1 is SGDLS and CDR2 YYNGEE. The CDR3 DNA follows: TGTGCCAGCAGCGTAGGTGGGCCAGACCCGTATGGCTACACCTTC. Translating it yields CASSVGGPDPYGYTF.